Listed below are T cell receptor beta chains from one sample, sequenced in a study of graft-versus-host responses after intestinal transplantation. Assay used: immunoSEQ multiplex PCR; TCRdb lists only in-frame clones, some missing. The sample comprises 78,000 or so clones, around 90% of which are singletons, and about 8% rests with the top ten. Their antigens are not known. The input for sequencing was unstimulated CD8+ T cells sorted from spleen or lymph node cells, taken before transplant. Receptor source: a human donor who was the organ donor for an intestinal transplant. Each CDR3 is given with its conserved first and last residue. The D gene is left open where the match is weak. Rows give clone size only sometimes, using once, few, many, or a class for an expanded clone.

clone_size: .
j_call: TRBJ2-3
d_call: .
v_call: TRBV7-9
cdr3_nt: TGTGCCAGCAGCTACCGCTATGGGAGCACAGATACGCAGTATTTT
cdr3_aa: CASSYRYGSTDTQYF

clone_size: .
j_call: TRBJ2-1
d_call: TRBD2
v_call: TRBV19
cdr3_nt: TGTGCCAGTAGTGCGCCGACTAGCGGGGGGCAGAGGTCCTACAATGAGCAGTTCTTC
cdr3_aa: CASSAPTSGGQRSYNEQFF

clone_size: .
j_call: TRBJ1-1
d_call: .
v_call: TRBV30
cdr3_nt: TGTGCCTGGAGAATTCACCCCTACGTCCGACCCGTACCGAACACTGAAGCTTTCTTT
cdr3_aa: CAWRIHPYVRPVPNTEAFF

clone_size: .
j_call: TRBJ1-4
d_call: .
v_call: TRBV9
cdr3_nt: TGTGCCAGCAGCGTAGAGCAGGGTTCTGGTGAAAAACTGTTTTTT
cdr3_aa: CASSVEQGSGEKLFF

clone_size: .
j_call: TRBJ2-7
d_call: .
v_call: TRBV19
cdr3_nt: TGTGCCAGTAGTATTCAGGGTTCCTCCTACGAGCAGTACTTC
cdr3_aa: CASSIQGSSYEQYF

clone_size: .
j_call: TRBJ2-3
d_call: .
v_call: TRBV6-4
cdr3_nt: TGTGCCAGCAGTGACTCAGTTAGCACAGATACGCAGTATTTT
cdr3_aa: CASSDSVSTDTQYF

clone_size: .
j_call: TRBJ2-3
d_call: .
v_call: TRBV28
cdr3_nt: TGTGCCAGCACACCCGGGACTCTCACAGATACGCAGTATTTT
cdr3_aa: CASTPGTLTDTQYF

clone_size: few
j_call: TRBJ2-1
d_call: TRBD1
v_call: TRBV13
cdr3_nt: TGTGCCAGCAGCTTGGGACAGTGGAGTGAGCAGTTCTTC
cdr3_aa: CASSLGQWSEQFF

clone_size: .
j_call: TRBJ1-2
d_call: .
v_call: TRBV7-9
cdr3_nt: TGTGCCAGCAGCTTCCGGGACTCAGGACGCGTTTATTATGGCTACACCTTC
cdr3_aa: CASSFRDSGRVYYGYTF

clone_size: .
j_call: TRBJ1-1
d_call: TRBD1
v_call: TRBV7-9
cdr3_nt: TGTGCCAGCAGCGCATACAACAGGGGCGATGAAGCTTTCTTT
cdr3_aa: CASSAYNRGDEAFF

clone_size: .
j_call: TRBJ1-1
d_call: .
v_call: TRBV27
cdr3_nt: TGTGCCAGCAGCCAGGGTTTTGGCCCTGAAGCTTTCTTT
cdr3_aa: CASSQGFGPEAFF

clone_size: few
j_call: TRBJ1-1
d_call: TRBD1
v_call: TRBV7-2
cdr3_nt: TGTGCCAGCAGCCAAGGACAGGGCGCGAACACTGAAGCTTTCTTT
cdr3_aa: CASSQGQGANTEAFF

clone_size: .
j_call: TRBJ1-1
d_call: .
v_call: TRBV5-6
cdr3_nt: TGTGCCAGCAGCCTGGGTCAGATGAACACTGAAGCTTTCTTT
cdr3_aa: CASSLGQMNTEAFF

clone_size: .
j_call: TRBJ2-7
d_call: TRBD2
v_call: TRBV4-2
cdr3_nt: TGTGCCAGCAGCCAAGTGACTAGCGGCTACGAGCAGTACTTC
cdr3_aa: CASSQVTSGYEQYF

clone_size: .
j_call: TRBJ1-4
d_call: TRBD1
v_call: TRBV4-2
cdr3_nt: TGTGCCAGCAGCCCCGCGGCCGGGACAGGGAATGAAAAACTGTTTTTT
cdr3_aa: CASSPAAGTGNEKLFF

clone_size: .
j_call: TRBJ1-6
d_call: .
v_call: TRBV27
cdr3_nt: TGTGCCAGCAGTTTATCGACAGCCACAAATTCACCCCTCCACTTT
cdr3_aa: CASSLSTATNSPLHF

clone_size: .
j_call: TRBJ2-7
d_call: .
v_call: TRBV5-8
cdr3_nt: TGTGCCAGCAACACCCTACATAACTACGAGCAGTACTTC
cdr3_aa: CASNTLHNYEQYF

clone_size: .
j_call: TRBJ1-1
d_call: .
v_call: TRBV5-1
cdr3_nt: TGCGCCAGCAGCTCAAAGGGGGACACTGAAGCTTTCTTT
cdr3_aa: CASSSKGDTEAFF

clone_size: .
j_call: TRBJ2-3
d_call: TRBD2
v_call: TRBV5-6
cdr3_nt: TGTGCCAGCAGCTTGGGGGCGGGGGGGCCATCAGATACGCAGTATTTT
cdr3_aa: CASSLGAGGPSDTQYF

clone_size: .
j_call: TRBJ2-1
d_call: .
v_call: TRBV2
cdr3_nt: TGTGCCAGTATGACAGGAAGCTCCTACAATGAGCAGTTCTTC
cdr3_aa: CASMTGSSYNEQFF